The 11 T cell receptor beta chains presented below share a single source sample, sequenced in a study of blood T cell repertoires in COVID-19. Here immunoSEQ multiplex PCR was the method, and the copy in TCRdb shows in-frame clones only, minus some. The sample lists some 380,000 clones, nearly 90% occurring once. Material: PBMCs or T cells enriched from blood (not recorded which). All receptors derive from a woman in her 40s with acute COVID-19.

This chain connects TRBV6-1 to TRBJ1-4, with TRBD1 as a possible D gene (6 bases). Germline lookup yields CDR1 MNHNS and CDR2 SASEGT. The CDR3 covers 17 residues. V gave up 5 bases and J gave up 5 bases, with 21 bases separating them. DNA of the CDR3: TGTGCCAGCAGTAAAGACCCCCGGGGACAAGCCAATGAAAAACTGTTTTTT. The encoded protein is CASSKDPRGQANEKLFF.

The chain has TRBV9 and TRBJ2-3, with no clear D. CDR3 length equals 13 residues. The V and J ends lost 3 bases and 2 bases respectively, with 7 bases between them. CDR1 is SGDLS, CDR2 YYNGEE, per germline. In nucleotides, the CDR3 is TGTGCCAGCAGCGGAGGAGACACAGATACGCAGTATTTT. This sequence encodes CASSGGDTDTQYF.

The V gene is TRBV25-1, the J gene TRBJ1-4, with TRBD1 identical over 8 bases. The V gene's germline CDR1 is MGHDK and CDR2 SYGVNS. J gave up 2 bases and V 5 bases, and 4 bases lay outside the gene matches. The CDR3 contains 15 residues. The CDR3 spells CASSSAGGTNEKLFF. Written as DNA, the CDR3 is TGTGCCAGCAGTTCAGCAGGGGGCACTAATGAAAAACTGTTTTTT.

This clone has just a few counts. The CDR3 DNA sequence: TGCGCCAGCAGCCTCGGGGGGATCGGTGGGTCTCAGCCCCAGCATTTT. Its translation: CASSLGGIGGSQPQHF. This chain links TRBV5-1 with TRBJ1-5; tentatively, D is TRBD1 (5 bases). The CDR3 has 16 amino acids. Per the germline V gene, CDR1 is SGHRS and CDR2 is YFSETQ. V dropped 4 bases and J dropped 6 bases, with 20 bases sitting between them.

The chain combines TRBV19 with TRBJ1-1; D is unclear. The CDR3 covers 14 residues. The germline V gene encodes CDR1 LNHDA and CDR2 SQIVND (reference sequence). V lost 5 bases, J lost 0 bases, and 10 bases lay in between. The CDR3 region is CASSPGPLNTEAFF. The CDR3 DNA sequence: TGTGCCAGTAGTCCAGGCCCCTTGAACACTGAAGCTTTCTTT.

This chain uses TRBV27 with TRBJ1-2, with D uncertain. The V gene lost 4 bases and the J gene lost 0 bases, with 6 bases spanning the gap. The CDR3 consists of 13 residues. CDR1 and CDR2 from the germline V gene are MNHEY and SMNVEV (reference sequence). The CDR3: CASSWAANYGYTF. DNA of the CDR3: TGTGCCAGCAGTTGGGCCGCTAACTATGGCTACACCTTC.

The chain has TRBV11-2 and TRBJ1-2; 8 nucleotides match TRBD1. The ends lost 11 bases at V and 1 base at J; junction bases unmatched: 3. Germline V lookup: CDR1 SGHAT, CDR2 FQNNGV. CDR3 length: 12 residues. This chain's CDR3 is CAGQGFNYGYTF. The CDR3 DNA is TGTGCCGGACAGGGATTTAACTATGGCTACACCTTC.

The chain recombines TRBV5-6 with TRBJ1-2, with a weak D call TRBD1 (5 bases). The V gene lost 0 bases and the J gene lost 0 bases, with 9 bases spanning the gap. Germline V gene data show CDR1 as SGHDT and CDR2 as YYEEEE. The length of the CDR3 is 15 residues. The CDR3 region is CASSLGVTANYGYTF. DNA of the CDR3: TGTGCCAGCAGCTTGGGGGTGACAGCTAACTATGGCTACACCTTC.

This sequence joins TRBV12-3 or TRBV12-4 and TRBJ2-3; D possibly corresponds to TRBD1 (6 bases). The CDR3 sequence is 13 residues long. Between the trimmed V and J ends, which lost 8 bases and 4 bases, there was a span of 13 bases. This CDR3 reads CASGSQGPDTQYF. The CDR3 DNA reads TGTGCCAGCGGGTCTCAGGGGCCAGATACGCAGTATTTT.

J is TRBJ1-1 and V is TRBV7-9, with TRBD1 as a possible D gene (5 bases). Germline CDR1 is SEHNR and CDR2 is FQNEAQ (reference sequence). Trimming removed 1 base from V and 0 bases from J, with 6 bases in between. The CDR3 contains 14 residues. The CDR3 spells CASSLGQMNTEAFF. DNA of the CDR3: TGTGCCAGCAGCTTAGGACAGATGAACACTGAAGCTTTCTTT.

The V and J genes are TRBV18 and TRBJ1-6; TRBD1 matches 7 bases. Trimming took 4 bases from V and 4 from J; bases not matched to a gene: 7. Germline CDR1 is KGHSH and CDR2 is LQKENI. The CDR3 extends over 16 amino acids. The CDR3, as DNA: TGTGCCAGCTCACGATCCGGGACAGCTTATAATTCACCCCTCCACTTT. As protein: CASSRSGTAYNSPLHF.